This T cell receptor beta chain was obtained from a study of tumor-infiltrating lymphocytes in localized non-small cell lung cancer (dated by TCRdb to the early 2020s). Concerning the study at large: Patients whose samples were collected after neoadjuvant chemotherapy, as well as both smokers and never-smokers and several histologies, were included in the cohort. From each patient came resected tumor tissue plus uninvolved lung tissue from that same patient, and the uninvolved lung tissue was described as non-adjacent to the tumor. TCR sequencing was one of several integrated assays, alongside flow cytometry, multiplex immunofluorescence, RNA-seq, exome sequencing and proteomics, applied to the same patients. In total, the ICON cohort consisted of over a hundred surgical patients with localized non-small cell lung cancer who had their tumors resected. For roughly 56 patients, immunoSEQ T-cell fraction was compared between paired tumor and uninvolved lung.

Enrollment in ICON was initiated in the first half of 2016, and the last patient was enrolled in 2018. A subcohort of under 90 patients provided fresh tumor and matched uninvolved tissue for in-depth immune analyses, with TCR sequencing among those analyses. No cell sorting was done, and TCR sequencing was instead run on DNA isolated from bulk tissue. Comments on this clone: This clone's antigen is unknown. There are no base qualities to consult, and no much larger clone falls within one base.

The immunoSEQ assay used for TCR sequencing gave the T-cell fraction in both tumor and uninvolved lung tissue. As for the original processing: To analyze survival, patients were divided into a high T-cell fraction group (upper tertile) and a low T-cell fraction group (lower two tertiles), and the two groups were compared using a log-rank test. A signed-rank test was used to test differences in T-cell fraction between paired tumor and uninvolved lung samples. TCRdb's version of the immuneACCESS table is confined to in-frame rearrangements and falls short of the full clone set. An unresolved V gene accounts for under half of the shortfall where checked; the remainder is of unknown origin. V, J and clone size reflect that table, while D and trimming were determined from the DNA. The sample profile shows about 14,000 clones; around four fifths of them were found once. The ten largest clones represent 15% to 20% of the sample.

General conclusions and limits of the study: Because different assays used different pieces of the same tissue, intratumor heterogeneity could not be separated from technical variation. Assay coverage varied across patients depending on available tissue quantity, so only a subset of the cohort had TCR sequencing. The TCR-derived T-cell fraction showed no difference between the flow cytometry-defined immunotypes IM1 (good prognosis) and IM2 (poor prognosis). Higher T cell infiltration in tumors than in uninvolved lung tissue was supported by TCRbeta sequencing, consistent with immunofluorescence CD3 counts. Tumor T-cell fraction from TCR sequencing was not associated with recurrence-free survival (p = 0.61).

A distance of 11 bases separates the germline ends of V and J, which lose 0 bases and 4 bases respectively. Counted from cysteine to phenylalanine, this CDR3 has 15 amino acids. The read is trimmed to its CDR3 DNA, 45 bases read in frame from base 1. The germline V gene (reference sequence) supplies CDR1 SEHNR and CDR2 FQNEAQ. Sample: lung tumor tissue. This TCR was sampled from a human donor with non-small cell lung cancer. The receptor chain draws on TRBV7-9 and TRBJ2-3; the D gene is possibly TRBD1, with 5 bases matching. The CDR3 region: CASSLAIAGSDTQYF. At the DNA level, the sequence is TGTGCCAGCAGCTTAGCAATTGCAGGGTCAGATACGCAGTATTTT.